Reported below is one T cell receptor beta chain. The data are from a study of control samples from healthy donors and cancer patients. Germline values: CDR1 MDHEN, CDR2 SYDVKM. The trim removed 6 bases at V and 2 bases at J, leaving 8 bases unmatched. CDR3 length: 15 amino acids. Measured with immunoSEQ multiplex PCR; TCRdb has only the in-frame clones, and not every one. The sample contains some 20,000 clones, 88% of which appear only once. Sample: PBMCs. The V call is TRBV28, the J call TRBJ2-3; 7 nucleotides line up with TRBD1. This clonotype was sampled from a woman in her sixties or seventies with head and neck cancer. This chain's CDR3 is CASRTNRGFTDTQYF. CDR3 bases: TGTGCCAGCAGGACCAACAGGGGTTTCACAGATACGCAGTATTTT. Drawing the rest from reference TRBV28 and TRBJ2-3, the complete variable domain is DVKVTQSSRYLVKRTGEKVFLECVQDMDHENMFWYRQDPGLGLRLIYFSYDVKMKEKGDIPEGYSVSREKKERFSLILESASTNQTSMYLCASRTNRGFTDTQYFGPGTRLTVL.